One and the same sample provided the 21 T cell receptor beta chains below, sequenced in a study of T cell changes during pregnancy in multiple sclerosis. Data came from immunoSEQ multiplex PCR; TCRdb stores just in-frame clones and leaves some out. The profile shows roughly 89,000 clones, around 93% of them singletons. The input for sequencing was peripheral blood, taken in the first trimester of pregnancy. These receptors were obtained from a female donor with multiple sclerosis, enrolled in a pregnancy study.

The V call is TRBV7-3, the J call TRBJ2-1, with D tentatively TRBD1 (6 bases). Trimming removed 0 bases at V and 6 bases at J, with 9 bases between. The CDR3 extends over 14 amino acids. Per germline, CDR1 SGHTA and CDR2 FQGTGA. This chain's CDR3 is CASSLTLGANEQFF. CDR3 coding DNA: TGTGCCAGCAGCTTAACGCTGGGGGCCAATGAGCAGTTCTTC. Full variable domain (missing parts from reference TRBV7-3 and TRBJ2-1): GAGVSQTPSNKVTEKGKYVELRCDPISGHTALYWYRQSLGQGPEFLIYFQGTGAADDSGLPNDRFFAVRPEGSVSTLKIQRTERGDSAVYLCASSLTLGANEQFFGPGTRLTVL.

The chain uses TRBV7-8 and TRBJ1-2; 7 bases map to TRBD1. After removal of 5 bases from V and 4 bases from J, the junction contained 10 bases not matched to a gene. The CDR3 contains 15 residues. Germline lookup yields CDR1 SGHVS and CDR2 FQNEAQ. The CDR3 DNA is TGTGCCAGCAGCCCACAGACAGGGAAGGGCTATGGCTACACCTTC. This translates into CASSPQTGKGYGYTF. The complete variable domain, with remaining parts taken from reference TRBV7-8 and TRBJ1-2, reads GAGVSQSPRYKVAKRGQDVALRCDPISGHVSLFWYQQALGQGPEFLTYFQNEAQLDKSGLPSDRFFAERPEGSVSTLKIQRTQQEDSAVYLCASSPQTGKGYGYTFGSGTRLTVV.

The J gene is TRBJ2-1, the V gene TRBV6-6; 8 positions match TRBD2. The V gene end was trimmed by 4 bases and the J gene end by 3 bases; junction bases not matched to a gene: 5. Per germline, CDR1 MNHNY and CDR2 SVGAGI (reference sequence). This CDR3 has 15 residues. The CDR3 DNA reads TGTGCCAGCAGTTTCCAGCGGGGGCGCTACAATGAGCAGTTCTTC. Protein sequence: CASSFQRGRYNEQFF.

The chain is built from TRBV7-2 and TRBJ1-4; perhaps TRBD1 as D (5 bases). Trimming stripped 5 bases from V and 5 bases from J, with 9 bases between. The CDR3 consists of 13 residues. Germline CDR1 and CDR2: SGHTA and FQGNSA. CDR3 DNA sequence: TGTGCCAGCAGCCCGAGACAGAATGAAAAACTGTTTTTT. Amino acid sequence: CASSPRQNEKLFF.

The V gene is TRBV29-1, the J gene TRBJ2-1, with a possible D match to TRBD2 (6 bases). Germline V lookup: CDR1 SQVTM, CDR2 ANQGSEA. This CDR3 has 13 residues. The germline V and J ends were trimmed by 8 bases and 3 bases, with 14 bases remaining between them. CDR3 protein: CSTTGTVYNEQFF. The CDR3 DNA reads TGCAGCACAACCGGGACTGTCTACAATGAGCAGTTCTTC.

The chain joins TRBV28 to TRBJ1-2, with a possible D match to TRBD1 (5 bases). The CDR3 sequence is 15 residues long. V lost 5 bases, J lost 4 bases, and 17 bases lay in between. Germline V gene sequence: CDR1 MDHEN, CDR2 SYDVKM. In DNA, the CDR3 is TGTGCCAGCAGTACCGGGGGGGGAGTGTCCTATGGCTACACCTTC. Its translation: CASSTGGGVSYGYTF.

The chain is built from TRBV19 and TRBJ2-1; D is undetermined. CDR1 and CDR2 (germline): LNHDA, SQIVND (reference sequence). There are 11 residues in the CDR3. The germline V and J ends were trimmed by 2 bases and 9 bases, with 5 bases remaining between them. CDR3 coding DNA: TGTGCCAGTAGTATATCGGTTGAGCAGTTCTTC. This gives the protein CASSISVEQFF.

This chain joins TRBV4-2 and TRBJ2-2; D possibly corresponds to TRBD2 (7 bases). V gave up 6 bases and J gave up 6 bases, with 23 bases separating them. This CDR3 has 17 residues. CDR1 is LGHNA and CDR2 is YNFKEQ in the germline V gene. The CDR3 sequence is CASSTNRAGDYSGELFF. The CDR3 DNA follows: TGTGCCAGCAGTACTAATAGAGCAGGGGACTATTCCGGGGAGCTGTTTTTT.

The chain combines TRBV21-1 with TRBJ2-7; whether TRBD1, the table's D call, matches the DNA was not checked. TRBV21-1 is annotated as a pseudogene. The CDR3 extends over 14 amino acids. This CDR3 is CASTERTGSGEQYF. CDR3 DNA sequence: TGTGCCAGCACCGAGCGGACAGGGTCTGGTGAGCAGTACTTC.

The count of this clone is one. This rearrangement joins TRBV5-1 to TRBJ1-4; D not certain. The V end was cut by 3 bases, the J end by 8 bases, with 20 bases between. The length of the CDR3 is 16 residues. Germline V CDR1 and CDR2: SGHRS, YFSETQ. In DNA, the CDR3 is TGCGCCAGCAGCTCCCCCCCGGGCGGGAAGGAAGAAAAACTGTTTTTT. Its translation: CASSSPPGGKEEKLFF.

V is TRBV9 and J is TRBJ2-1; maybe TRBD1 (6 bases). This CDR3 region has 14 residues. Between the trimmed V and J ends, which lost 1 base and 7 bases, there was a span of 12 bases. CDR1 is SGDLS and CDR2 is YYNGEE in the germline V gene. The CDR3 is CASSVTAGDNEQFF. CDR3 sequence (DNA): TGTGCCAGCAGCGTAACGGCAGGGGATAATGAGCAGTTCTTC.

The chain has TRBV7-8 and TRBJ2-7; 10 nucleotides agree with TRBD1. The CDR3 has 14 amino acids. Germline V gene sequence: CDR1 SGHVS, CDR2 FQNEAQ. Trimming took 5 bases from V and 6 from J; bases not matched to a gene: 7. In DNA form, the CDR3 reads TGTGCCAGCAGCGCGGGACAGGGGACTCTCGAGCAGTACTTC. This translates into CASSAGQGTLEQYF.

This chain joins TRBV2 and TRBJ1-3; 7 nucleotides line up with TRBD1. V was clipped by 5 bases and J by 0 bases; unmatched bases: 7. Germline CDR1 SNHLY, CDR2 FYNNEI. CDR3 length equals 16 residues. Here the CDR3 DNA reads TGTGCCAGCAGTACACCGGGACAGTACTCTGGAAACACCATATATTTT. Translation: CASSTPGQYSGNTIYF. Variable domain in full (rest from reference TRBV2 and TRBJ1-3): EPEVTQTPSHQVTQMGQEVILRCVPISNHLYFYWYRQILGQKVEFLVSFYNNEISEKSEIFDDQFSVERPDGSNFTLKIRSTKLEDSAMYFCASSTPGQYSGNTIYFGEGSWLTVV.

This clone was detected once. The chain employs TRBV19 and TRBJ1-1; D is ambiguous. The CDR3 consists of 15 residues. Deletions cut 4 bases from V and 1 base from J, with 13 bases between. From germline, CDR1 is LNHDA and CDR2 SQIVND (reference sequence). CDR3 sequence: CASSTRNLANTEAFF. CDR3 bases: TGTGCCAGTAGTACCAGGAATTTGGCGAACACTGAAGCTTTCTTT.

The V gene is TRBV19, the J gene TRBJ1-1; tentatively, D is TRBD1 (6 bases). The CDR3 covers 15 residues. V lost 0 bases to trimming and J lost 3 bases, with 11 bases between them. The germline V gene has CDR1 LNHDA and CDR2 SQIVND (reference sequence). Written as DNA, the CDR3 is TGTGCCAGTAGTATAGATCTCAGGGGATACACTGAAGCTTTCTTT. Its protein is CASSIDLRGYTEAFF.

The chain employs TRBV6-1 and TRBJ1-4; D may be TRBD1 (6 bases). The CDR3 loop spans 11 amino acids. The germline V gene encodes CDR1 MNHNS and CDR2 SASEGT. The V gene lost 6 bases and the J gene lost 7 bases, with 6 bases spanning the gap. This chain's CDR3 is CASRGAEKLFF. CDR3 sequence (DNA): TGTGCCAGCAGGGGGGCTGAAAAACTGTTTTTT.

This chain connects TRBV7-9 to TRBJ2-7, with D possibly being TRBD1 (5 bases). The CDR3 contains 18 residues. Per the germline V gene, CDR1 is SEHNR and CDR2 is FQNEAQ (reference sequence). Deletions cut 4 bases from V and 2 bases from J, with 24 bases between. CDR3 loop: CASSYHAKDTQKTYEQYF. CDR3 DNA sequence: TGTGCCAGCAGCTACCACGCGAAGGACACGCAAAAAACCTACGAGCAGTACTTC.

The gene calls are TRBV6-1 and TRBJ1-2; maybe TRBD1 (5 bases). The germline CDR1 and CDR2 sequences are MNHNS and SASEGT. This CDR3 is 14 amino acids long. V was trimmed by 0 bases and J by 5 bases, leaving 10 bases between them. CDR3 DNA sequence: TGTGCCAGCAGTGAAGCCAGGGTCTGGTATGGCTACACCTTC. Protein: CASSEARVWYGYTF.

The rearrangement joins TRBV27 to TRBJ2-6; D perhaps matches TRBD1 (5 bases). This CDR3 comprises 17 residues. Trimming took 2 bases from V and 0 from J, leaving 11 bases between them. The V gene's germline CDR1 is MNHEY and CDR2 SMNVEV (reference sequence). Here the CDR3 DNA reads TGTGCCAGCAGTTTACAGGGCCTCGGCTCTGGGGCCAACGTCCTGACTTTC. Amino acid sequence: CASSLQGLGSGANVLTF.

V usage is TRBV27 and J usage is TRBJ1-5; possibly TRBD1 for D (5 bases). The CDR3 covers 14 residues. Between the trimmed V and J ends, which lost 2 bases and 2 bases, there was a span of 7 bases. The germline V gene encodes CDR1 MNHEY and CDR2 SMNVEV (reference sequence). The DNA of the CDR3 is TGTGCCAGCAGTTTAACGGGGGGCAATCAGCCCCAGCATTTT. It yields the protein CASSLTGGNQPQHF.

The chain couples TRBV5-8 to TRBJ2-2; 9 bases map to TRBD1. The CDR3 has 15 residues. Unmatched junction bases numbered 5, after V lost 3 bases and J lost 5 bases. The V gene's germline CDR1 is SGHTS and CDR2 YDEGEE. CDR3 in DNA: TGTGCCAGCAGCTCGGGACAGGGTTGGACCGGGGAGCTGTTTTTT. Protein: CASSSGQGWTGELFF.